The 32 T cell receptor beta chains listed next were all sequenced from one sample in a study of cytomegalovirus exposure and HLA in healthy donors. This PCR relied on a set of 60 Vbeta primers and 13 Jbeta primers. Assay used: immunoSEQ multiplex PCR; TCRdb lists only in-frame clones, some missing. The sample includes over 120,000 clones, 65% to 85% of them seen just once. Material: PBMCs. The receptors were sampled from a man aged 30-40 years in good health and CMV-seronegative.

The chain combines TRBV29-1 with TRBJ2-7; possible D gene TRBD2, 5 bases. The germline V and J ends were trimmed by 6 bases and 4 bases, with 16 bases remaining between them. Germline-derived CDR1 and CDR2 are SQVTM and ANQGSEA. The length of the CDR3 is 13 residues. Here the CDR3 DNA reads TGCAGCGTATTTGTGGGAGTGGCGTACGAGCAGTACTTC. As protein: CSVFVGVAYEQYF.

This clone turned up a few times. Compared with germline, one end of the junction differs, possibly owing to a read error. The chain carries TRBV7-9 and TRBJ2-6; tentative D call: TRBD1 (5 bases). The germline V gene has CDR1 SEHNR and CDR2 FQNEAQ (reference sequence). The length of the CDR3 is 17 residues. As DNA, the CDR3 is TGTGCCAGCAGCTTAGCGGACACCGGCTCTGGGGCCAACGGCCTGACTTTC. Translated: CASSLADTGSGANGLTF.

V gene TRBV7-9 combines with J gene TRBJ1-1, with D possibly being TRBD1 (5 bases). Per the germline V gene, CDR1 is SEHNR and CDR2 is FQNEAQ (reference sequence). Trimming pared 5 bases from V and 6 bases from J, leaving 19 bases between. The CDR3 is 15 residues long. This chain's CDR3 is CASSPLGGAGAEAFF. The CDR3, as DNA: TGTGCCAGCAGCCCGTTGGGAGGGGCTGGAGCTGAAGCTTTCTTT.

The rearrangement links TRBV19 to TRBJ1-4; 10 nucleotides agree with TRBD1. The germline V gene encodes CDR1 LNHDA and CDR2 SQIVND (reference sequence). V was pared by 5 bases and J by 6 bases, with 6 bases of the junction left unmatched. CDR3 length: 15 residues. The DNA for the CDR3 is TGTGCCAGTAGTCCCCAGACAGGGGGCTATGAAAAACTGTTTTTT. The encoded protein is CASSPQTGGYEKLFF. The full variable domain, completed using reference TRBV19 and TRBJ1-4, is DGGITQSPKYLFRKEGQNVTLSCEQNLNHDAMYWYRQDPGQGLRLIYYSQIVNDFQKGDIAEGYSVSREKKESFPLTVTSAQKNPTAFYLCASSPQTGGYEKLFFGSGTQLSVL.

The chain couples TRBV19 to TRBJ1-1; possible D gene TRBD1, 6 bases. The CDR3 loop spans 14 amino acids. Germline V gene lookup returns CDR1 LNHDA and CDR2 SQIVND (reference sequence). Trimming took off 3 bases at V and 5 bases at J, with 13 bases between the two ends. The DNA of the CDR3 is TGTGCCAGTAGTATTGAAGGGGGGGAGACTGAAGCTTTCTTT. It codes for CASSIEGGETEAFF. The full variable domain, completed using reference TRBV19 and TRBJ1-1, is DGGITQSPKYLFRKEGQNVTLSCEQNLNHDAMYWYRQDPGQGLRLIYYSQIVNDFQKGDIAEGYSVSREKKESFPLTVTSAQKNPTAFYLCASSIEGGETEAFFGQGTRLTVV.

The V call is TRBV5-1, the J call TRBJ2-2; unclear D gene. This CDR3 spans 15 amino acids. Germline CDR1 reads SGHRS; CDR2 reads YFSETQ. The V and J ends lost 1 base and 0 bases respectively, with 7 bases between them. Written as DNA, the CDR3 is TGCGCCAGCAGCTTGTCTCAGACGAACACCGGGGAGCTGTTTTTT. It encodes CASSLSQTNTGELFF. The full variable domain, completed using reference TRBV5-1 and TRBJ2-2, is KAGVTQTPRYLIKTRGQQVTLSCSPISGHRSVSWYQQTPGQGLQFLFEYFSETQRNKGNFPGRFSGRQFSNSRSEMNVSTLELGDSALYLCASSLSQTNTGELFFGEGSRLTVL.

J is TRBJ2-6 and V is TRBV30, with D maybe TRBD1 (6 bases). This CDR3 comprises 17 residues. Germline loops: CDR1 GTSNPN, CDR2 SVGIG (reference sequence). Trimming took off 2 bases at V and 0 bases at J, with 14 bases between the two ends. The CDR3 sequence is CAWSFGQSLSGANVLTF. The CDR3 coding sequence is TGTGCCTGGAGTTTCGGACAGTCCCTCTCTGGGGCCAACGTCCTGACTTTC.

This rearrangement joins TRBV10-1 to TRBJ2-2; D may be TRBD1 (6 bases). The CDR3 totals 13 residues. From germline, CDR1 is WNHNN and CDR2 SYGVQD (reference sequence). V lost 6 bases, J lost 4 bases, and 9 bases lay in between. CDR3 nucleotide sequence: TGCGCCAGCAGCCGGACAGTCACCGGGGAGCTGTTTTTT. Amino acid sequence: CASSRTVTGELFF.

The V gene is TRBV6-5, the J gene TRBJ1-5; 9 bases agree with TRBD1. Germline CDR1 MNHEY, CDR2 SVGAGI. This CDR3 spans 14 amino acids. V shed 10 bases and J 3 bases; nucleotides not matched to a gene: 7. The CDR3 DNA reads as TGTGCCACCGAACAGGGGGCTAACAATCAGCCCCAGCATTTT. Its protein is CATEQGANNQPQHF.

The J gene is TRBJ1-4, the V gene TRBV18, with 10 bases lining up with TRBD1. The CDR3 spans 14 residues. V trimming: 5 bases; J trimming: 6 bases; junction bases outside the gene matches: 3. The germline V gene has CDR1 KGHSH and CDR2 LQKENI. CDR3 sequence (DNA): TGTGCCAGCTCAGCCGGGACAGGGGATGAAAAACTGTTTTTT. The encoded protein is CASSAGTGDEKLFF.

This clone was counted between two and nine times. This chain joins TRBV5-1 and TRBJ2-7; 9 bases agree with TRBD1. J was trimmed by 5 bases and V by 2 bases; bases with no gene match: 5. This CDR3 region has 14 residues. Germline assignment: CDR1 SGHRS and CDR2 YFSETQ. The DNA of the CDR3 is TGCGCCAGCAGCTTATCGACAGGGGGGAACGAGCAGTACTTC. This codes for CASSLSTGGNEQYF. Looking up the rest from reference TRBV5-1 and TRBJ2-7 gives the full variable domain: KAGVTQTPRYLIKTRGQQVTLSCSPISGHRSVSWYQQTPGQGLQFLFEYFSETQRNKGNFPGRFSGRQFSNSRSEMNVSTLELGDSALYLCASSLSTGGNEQYFGPGTRLTVT.

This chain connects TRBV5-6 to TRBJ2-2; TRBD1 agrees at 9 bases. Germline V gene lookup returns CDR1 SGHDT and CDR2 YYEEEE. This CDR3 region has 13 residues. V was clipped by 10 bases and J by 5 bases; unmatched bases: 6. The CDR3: CAAGDRVTGELFF. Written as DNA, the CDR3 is TGTGCCGCGGGGGACAGGGTAACCGGGGAGCTGTTTTTT.

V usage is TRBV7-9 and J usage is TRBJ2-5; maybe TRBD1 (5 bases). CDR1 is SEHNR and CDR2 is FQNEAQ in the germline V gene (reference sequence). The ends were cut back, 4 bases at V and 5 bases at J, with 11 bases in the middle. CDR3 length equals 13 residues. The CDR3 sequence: CASSSSGSETQYF. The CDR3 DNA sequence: TGTGCCAGCAGCTCCTCAGGGTCCGAGACCCAGTACTTC. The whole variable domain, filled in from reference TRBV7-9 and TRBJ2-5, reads DTGVSQNPRHKITKRGQNVTFRCDPISEHNRLYWYRQTLGQGPEFLTYFQNEAQLEKSRLLSDRFSAERPKGSFSTLEIQRTEQGDSAMYLCASSSSGSETQYFGPGTRLLVL.

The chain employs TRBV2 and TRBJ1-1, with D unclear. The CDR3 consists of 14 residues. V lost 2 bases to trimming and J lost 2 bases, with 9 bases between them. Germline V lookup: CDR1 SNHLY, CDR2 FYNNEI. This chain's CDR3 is CASSELTINTEAFF. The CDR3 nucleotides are TGTGCCAGCAGTGAATTGACAATAAACACTGAAGCTTTCTTT.

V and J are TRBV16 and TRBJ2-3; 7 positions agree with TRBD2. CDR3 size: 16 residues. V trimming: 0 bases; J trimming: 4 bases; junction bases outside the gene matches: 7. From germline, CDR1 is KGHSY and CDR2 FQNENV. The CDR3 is CASSQSYLADSDTQYF. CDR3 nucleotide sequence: TGTGCCAGCAGCCAATCTTACCTAGCGGATTCAGATACGCAGTATTTT.

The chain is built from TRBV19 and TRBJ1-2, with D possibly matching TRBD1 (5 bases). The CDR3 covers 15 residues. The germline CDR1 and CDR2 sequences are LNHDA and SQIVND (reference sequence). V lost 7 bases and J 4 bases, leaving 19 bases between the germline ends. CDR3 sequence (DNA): TGTGCCAGTACCCCAGAGTACAGGCCGAGCTATGGCTACACCTTC. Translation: CASTPEYRPSYGYTF.

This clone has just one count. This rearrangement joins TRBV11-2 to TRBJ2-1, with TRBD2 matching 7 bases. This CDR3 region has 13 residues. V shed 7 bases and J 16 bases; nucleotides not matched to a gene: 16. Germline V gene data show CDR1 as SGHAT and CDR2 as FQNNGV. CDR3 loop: CASTPPLAAYVFF. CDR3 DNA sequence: TGTGCCAGCACCCCCCCGCTAGCGGCCTATGTATTCTTC.

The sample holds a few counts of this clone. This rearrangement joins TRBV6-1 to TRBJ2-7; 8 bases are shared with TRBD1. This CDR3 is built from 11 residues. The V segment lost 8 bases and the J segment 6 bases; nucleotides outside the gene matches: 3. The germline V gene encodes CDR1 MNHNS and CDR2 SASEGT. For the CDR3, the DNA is TGTGCCAGCTCTGGACAGGGCGAGCAGTACTTC. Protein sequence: CASSGQGEQYF.

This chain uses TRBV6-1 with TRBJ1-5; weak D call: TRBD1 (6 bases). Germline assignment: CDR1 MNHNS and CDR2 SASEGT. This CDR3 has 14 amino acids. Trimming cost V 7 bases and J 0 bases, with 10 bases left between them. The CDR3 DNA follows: TGTGCCAGCAACCCGACAGGTAGCAATCAGCCCCAGCATTTT. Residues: CASNPTGSNQPQHF.

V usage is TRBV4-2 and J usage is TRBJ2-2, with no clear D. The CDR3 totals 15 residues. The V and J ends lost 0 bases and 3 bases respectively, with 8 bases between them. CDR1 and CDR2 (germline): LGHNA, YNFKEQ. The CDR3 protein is CASSQDVAYTGELFF. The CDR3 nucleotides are TGTGCCAGCAGCCAAGATGTGGCCTACACCGGGGAGCTGTTTTTT.

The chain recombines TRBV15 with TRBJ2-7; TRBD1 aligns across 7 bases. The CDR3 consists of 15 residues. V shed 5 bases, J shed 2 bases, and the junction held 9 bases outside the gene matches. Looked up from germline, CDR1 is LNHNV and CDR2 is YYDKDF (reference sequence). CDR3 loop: CATSGSAGGTYEQYF. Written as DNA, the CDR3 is TGTGCCACCAGCGGGTCAGCAGGGGGAACCTACGAGCAGTACTTC. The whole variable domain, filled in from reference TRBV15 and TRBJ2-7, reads DAMVIQNPRYQVTQFGKPVTLSCSQTLNHNVMYWYQQKSSQAPKLLFHYYDKDFNNEADTPDNFQSRRPNTSFCFLDIRSPGLGDTAMYLCATSGSAGGTYEQYFGPGTRLTVT.

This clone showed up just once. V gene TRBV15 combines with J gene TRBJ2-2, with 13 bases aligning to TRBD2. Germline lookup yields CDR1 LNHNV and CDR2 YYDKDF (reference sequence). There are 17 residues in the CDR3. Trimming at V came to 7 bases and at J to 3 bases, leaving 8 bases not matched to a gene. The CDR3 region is CATNPGLAGYYTGELFF. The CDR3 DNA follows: TGTGCCACCAATCCGGGACTAGCGGGATACTACACCGGGGAGCTGTTTTTT.

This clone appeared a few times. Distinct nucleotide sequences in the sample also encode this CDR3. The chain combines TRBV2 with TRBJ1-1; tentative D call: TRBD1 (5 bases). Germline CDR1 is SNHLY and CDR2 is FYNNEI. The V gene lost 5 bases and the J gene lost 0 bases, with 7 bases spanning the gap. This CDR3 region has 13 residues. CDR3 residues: CASSTDMNTEAFF. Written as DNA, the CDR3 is TGTGCCAGCAGTACGGACATGAACACTGAAGCTTTCTTT.

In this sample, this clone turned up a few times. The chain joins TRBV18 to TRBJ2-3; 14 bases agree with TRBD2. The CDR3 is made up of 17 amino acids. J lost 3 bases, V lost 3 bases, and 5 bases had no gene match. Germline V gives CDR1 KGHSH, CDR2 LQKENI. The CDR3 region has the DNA TGTGCCAGCTCACCCGGACTAGCGGGAGGAAGGACAGATACGCAGTATTTT. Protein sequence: CASSPGLAGGRTDTQYF. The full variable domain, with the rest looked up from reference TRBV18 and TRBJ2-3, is NAGVMQNPRHLVRRRGQEARLRCSPMKGHSHVYWYRQLPEEGLKFMVYLQKENIIDESGMPKERFSAEFPKEGPSILRIQQVVRGDSAAYFCASSPGLAGGRTDTQYFGPGTRLTVL.

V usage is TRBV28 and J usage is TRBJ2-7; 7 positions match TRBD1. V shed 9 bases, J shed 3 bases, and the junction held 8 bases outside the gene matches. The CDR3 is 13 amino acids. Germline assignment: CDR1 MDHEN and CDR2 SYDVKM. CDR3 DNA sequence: TGTGCCAGTGACCGGACAGGCATCTACGAGCAGTACTTC. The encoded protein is CASDRTGIYEQYF.

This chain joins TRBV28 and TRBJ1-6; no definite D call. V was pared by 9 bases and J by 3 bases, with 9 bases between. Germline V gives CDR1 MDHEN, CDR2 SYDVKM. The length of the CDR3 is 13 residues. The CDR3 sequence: CASGQVYNSPLHF. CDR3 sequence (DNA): TGTGCCAGTGGGCAGGTCTATAATTCACCCCTCCACTTT.

This CDR3 is CSVVGSGRAYEQYF. CDR3 sequence (DNA): TGCAGCGTTGTGGGCAGCGGGAGGGCCTACGAGCAGTACTTC. This chain joins TRBV29-1 and TRBJ2-7; TRBD2 matches at 10 bases. The CDR3 runs 14 residues. V was clipped by 4 bases and J by 2 bases; unmatched bases: 5. Looked up from germline, CDR1 is SQVTM and CDR2 is ANQGSEA.

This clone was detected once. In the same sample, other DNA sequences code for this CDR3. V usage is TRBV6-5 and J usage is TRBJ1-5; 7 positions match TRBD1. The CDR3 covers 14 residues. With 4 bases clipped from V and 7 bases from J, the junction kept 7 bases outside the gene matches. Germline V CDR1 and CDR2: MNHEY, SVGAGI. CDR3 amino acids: CASSLSQGDQPQHF. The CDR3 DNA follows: TGTGCCAGCAGTTTATCCCAGGGGGACCAGCCCCAGCATTTT.

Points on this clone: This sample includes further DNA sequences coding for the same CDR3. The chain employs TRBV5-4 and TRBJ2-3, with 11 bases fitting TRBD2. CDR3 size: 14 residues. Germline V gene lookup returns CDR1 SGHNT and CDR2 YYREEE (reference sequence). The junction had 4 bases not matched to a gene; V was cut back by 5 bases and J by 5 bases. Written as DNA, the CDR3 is TGTGCCAGCAGTTCCGGACTAGCGGGAGATACGCAGTATTTT. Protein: CASSSGLAGDTQYF.

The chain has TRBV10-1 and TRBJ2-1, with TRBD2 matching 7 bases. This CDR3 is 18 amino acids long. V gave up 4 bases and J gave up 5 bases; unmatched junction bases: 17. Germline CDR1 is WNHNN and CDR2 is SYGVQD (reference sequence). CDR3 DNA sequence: TGCGCCAGCAGTGCTTTCAGGCGGGCGGGAGTCCCCAACAATGAGCAGTTCTTC. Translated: CASSAFRRAGVPNNEQFF.

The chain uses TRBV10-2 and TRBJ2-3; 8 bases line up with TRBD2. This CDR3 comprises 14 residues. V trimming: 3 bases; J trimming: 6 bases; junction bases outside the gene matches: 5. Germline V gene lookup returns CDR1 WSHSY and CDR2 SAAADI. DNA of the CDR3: TGCGCCAGCAGTGAAACGGGAGGGGGGGATACGCAGTATTTT. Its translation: CASSETGGGDTQYF.

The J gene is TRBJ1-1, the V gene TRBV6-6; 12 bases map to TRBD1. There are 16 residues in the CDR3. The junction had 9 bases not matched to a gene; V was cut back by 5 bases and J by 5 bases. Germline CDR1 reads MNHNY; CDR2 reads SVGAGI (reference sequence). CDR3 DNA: TGTGCCAGCAGTAACCGGGACAGGGGGCGCGGAACTGAAGCTTTCTTT. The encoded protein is CASSNRDRGRGTEAFF.